A selection of T cell receptor beta chains follows, all from one sample in a study of T cell changes during pregnancy in multiple sclerosis. TCRdb's table, derived via immunoSEQ multiplex PCR, lists solely in-frame clones and lacks some. Found here are 50,000 or so clones, over 80% of them singletons; the top ten hold 0.65% to 0.85%. The specimen comprised CD4+ T cells from peripheral blood mononuclear cells, sampled in the third trimester of pregnancy. Receptors originate from a female donor with multiple sclerosis, enrolled in a pregnancy study. CDR3s include the opening cysteine and the closing phenylalanine or tryptophan. The order of the fields is V gene, clone size, D gene, J gene, CDR3 length, CDR3 DNA, CDR3 protein. A D gene is named only where the DNA matches it firmly. Clone sizes are given selectively: once, few, many, or a class where the clone is expanded.

V: TRBV5-5; size: .; D: TRBD1; J: TRBJ1-6; length: 16; DNA: TGTGCCAGCAGCTTGGTTGGGACAGGAGATAATTCACCCCTCCACTTT; CDR3: CASSLVGTGDNSPLHF
V: TRBV30; size: .; D: .; J: TRBJ1-5; length: 15; DNA: TGTGCCTGGAGTTCCCCGGGACTAGGCAATCAGCCCCAGCATTTT; CDR3: CAWSSPGLGNQPQHF
V: TRBV10-3; size: once; D: .; J: TRBJ2-5; length: 13; DNA: TGTGCCATCAGAGGACAGATCCAAGAGACCCAGTACTTC; CDR3: CAIRGQIQETQYF
V: TRBV30; size: once; D: .; J: TRBJ1-2; length: 13; DNA: TGTGCCTGGAGTGTACTGCGGGGCTATGGCTACACCTTC; CDR3: CAWSVLRGYGYTF
V: TRBV29-1; size: .; D: TRBD1; J: TRBJ2-7; length: 14; DNA: TGCAGCGCTTCACAGGGGGCCAGCTCCTACGAGCAGTACTTC; CDR3: CSASQGASSYEQYF
V: TRBV12-5; size: .; D: .; J: TRBJ2-7; length: 14; DNA: TGTGCTAGTGGTCGACCGGGACTTCCCTACGAGCAGTACTTC; CDR3: CASGRPGLPYEQYF
V: TRBV2; size: .; D: .; J: TRBJ2-3; length: 17; DNA: TGTGCCAGCAGTGATGACGGACCGGGATCCGGGGCAGATACGCAGTATTTT; CDR3: CASSDDGPGSGADTQYF
V: TRBV18; size: .; D: .; J: TRBJ1-2; length: 15; DNA: TGTGCCAGCTCGCCTCTTGCGGGGGGCGACTATGGCTACACCTTC; CDR3: CASSPLAGGDYGYTF
V: TRBV18; size: .; D: .; J: TRBJ2-3; length: 14; DNA: TGTGCCAGCTCACCAGTCCCAGGGCCAGATACGCAGTATTTT; CDR3: CASSPVPGPDTQYF
V: TRBV5-1; size: .; D: .; J: TRBJ2-2; length: 14; DNA: TGCGCCAGCAGCTTGGCGGCGAACACCGGGGAGCTGTTTTTT; CDR3: CASSLAANTGELFF
V: TRBV9; size: .; D: .; J: TRBJ1-6; length: 14; DNA: TGTGCCAGCAGCCAGACAGCTCAGGGGTCACCCCTCCACTTT; CDR3: CASSQTAQGSPLHF
V: TRBV6-1; size: .; D: .; J: TRBJ1-5; length: 14; DNA: TGTGCCAGCAGTGAACAGGGGTTGAATCAGCCCCAGCATTTT; CDR3: CASSEQGLNQPQHF
V: TRBV6-1; size: .; D: .; J: TRBJ1-6; length: 16; DNA: TGTGCCAGCAGTGAAGCGCCGACAGGTCTTAATTCACCCCTCCACTTT; CDR3: CASSEAPTGLNSPLHF
V: TRBV9; size: .; D: TRBD1; J: TRBJ2-2; length: 17; DNA: TGTGCCAGCAGCGTAGTCTCCGGGACAGACCATTCCGGGGAGCTGTTTTTT; CDR3: CASSVVSGTDHSGELFF
V: TRBV5-1; size: once; D: .; J: TRBJ2-1; length: 16; DNA: TGCGCCAGCAGCTCAGGAGGGGTTAGGGCACTAAATGAGCAGTTCTTC; CDR3: CASSSGGVRALNEQFF
V: TRBV11-1; size: .; D: TRBD1; J: TRBJ1-2; length: 14; DNA: TGTGCCAGCAGCGTGAGCGACAGGGACTATGGCTACACCTTC; CDR3: CASSVSDRDYGYTF
V: TRBV9; size: once; D: .; J: TRBJ1-1; length: 14; DNA: TGTGCCAGCAGCGTAACGGGGTTTGACACTGAAGCTTTCTTT; CDR3: CASSVTGFDTEAFF
V: TRBV19; size: .; D: .; J: TRBJ1-3; length: 14; DNA: TGTGCCAGTACCTATCTTTCTTTTGGAAACACCATATATTTT; CDR3: CASTYLSFGNTIYF
V: TRBV6-1; size: once; D: TRBD1; J: TRBJ1-1; length: 14; DNA: TGTGCCAGCAGTGGGACAGGGGCCAGCACTGAAGCTTTCTTT; CDR3: CASSGTGASTEAFF
V: TRBV25-1; size: .; D: .; J: TRBJ2-1; length: 15; DNA: TGTGCCAGCACAGAATCCGGGACAATTAAAACGGAGCAGTTCTTC; CDR3: CASTESGTIKTEQFF
V: TRBV4-3; size: once; D: TRBD1; J: TRBJ1-4; length: 19; DNA: TGCGCCAGCAGCCAAGGCAGGACAGGGGGGTGGGCAACTAATGAAAAACTGTTTTTT; CDR3: CASSQGRTGGWATNEKLFF
V: TRBV9; size: .; D: .; J: TRBJ1-6; length: 12; DNA: TGTGCCAGCAGCGGTACAAGTTCACCCCTCCACTTT; CDR3: CASSGTSSPLHF
V: TRBV10-3; size: few; D: TRBD1; J: TRBJ1-1; length: 14; DNA: TGTGCCTCCACGAGAGGGACAGGGAACACTGAAGCTTTCTTT; CDR3: CASTRGTGNTEAFF
V: TRBV4-2; size: .; D: .; J: TRBJ1-5; length: 13; DNA: TGTGCCAGCAGCCTCATATCTCAGGGCCCCCAGCATTTT; CDR3: CASSLISQGPQHF
V: TRBV7-2; size: .; D: .; J: TRBJ1-2; length: 14; DNA: TGTGCCAGCAGCGCTCGTCAGGGGAACTATGGCTACACCTTC; CDR3: CASSARQGNYGYTF
V: TRBV11-1; size: .; D: TRBD2; J: TRBJ2-3; length: 15; DNA: TGTGCCAGCAGCAGGACTAGCGGGAGCACAGATACGCAGTATTTT; CDR3: CASSRTSGSTDTQYF
V: TRBV7-2; size: .; D: .; J: TRBJ2-1; length: 12; DNA: TGTGCCAGTTCGGGGGACTACAATGAGCAGTTCTTC; CDR3: CASSGDYNEQFF
V: TRBV5-1; size: .; D: .; J: TRBJ2-5; length: 14; DNA: TGCGCCAGCAGCGTCCGGACAAGGGAAGAGACCCAGTACTTC; CDR3: CASSVRTREETQYF
V: TRBV2; size: .; D: .; J: TRBJ1-3; length: 13; DNA: TGTGCCAGCAGAACAGGGCCTGGAAACACCATATATTTT; CDR3: CASRTGPGNTIYF
V: TRBV18; size: .; D: .; J: TRBJ2-5; length: 14; DNA: TGTGCCAGCTCACCATTCCGACAGGTTGAGACCCAGTACTTC; CDR3: CASSPFRQVETQYF
V: TRBV6-6; size: .; D: TRBD1; J: TRBJ2-7; length: 16; DNA: TGTGCCAGCAGTTACCAGGGGACAGGGGGCTCCTACGAGCAGTACTTC; CDR3: CASSYQGTGGSYEQYF
V: TRBV11-2; size: .; D: .; J: TRBJ1-5; length: 14; DNA: TGTGCCAGCAGCTTGGGGGGAAGCAATCAGCCCCAGCATTTT; CDR3: CASSLGGSNQPQHF
V: TRBV25-1; size: once; D: .; J: TRBJ1-2; length: 14; DNA: TGTGCCAGCAGGGGCGAGATAATAAACTATGGCTACACCTTC; CDR3: CASRGEIINYGYTF
V: TRBV7-9; size: .; D: .; J: TRBJ1-2; length: 16; DNA: TGTGCCAGCAGCTTTGCGGGAGGAGGACCTAACTATGGCTACACCTTC; CDR3: CASSFAGGGPNYGYTF
V: TRBV10-3; size: .; D: .; J: TRBJ2-7; length: 12; DNA: TGTGCCACCTGGAACAGGGCCTACGAGCAGTACTTC; CDR3: CATWNRAYEQYF
V: TRBV5-1; size: .; D: TRBD1; J: TRBJ1-1; length: 13; DNA: TGCGCCAGCGGCGGGACAGGGAACACTGAAGCTTTCTTT; CDR3: CASGGTGNTEAFF
V: TRBV7-8; size: .; D: TRBD1; J: TRBJ1-1; length: 14; DNA: TGTGCCAGCTCTTTGACAGGGGTGAACACTGAAGCTTTCTTT; CDR3: CASSLTGVNTEAFF
V: TRBV19; size: .; D: .; J: TRBJ1-4; length: 15; DNA: TGTGCCAGTAGTTGGGGGCCAGCAACTAATGAAAAACTGTTTTTT; CDR3: CASSWGPATNEKLFF
V: TRBV7-2; size: .; D: .; J: TRBJ2-5; length: 15; DNA: TGTGCCAGCAGCCTAGGAAGCGGGCCGATTGGGACCCAGTACTTC; CDR3: CASSLGSGPIGTQYF
V: TRBV2; size: .; D: .; J: TRBJ1-1; length: 14; DNA: TGTGCCAGCAGTGTTTTACTTATGAACACTGAAGCTTTCTTT; CDR3: CASSVLLMNTEAFF
V: TRBV2; size: .; D: TRBD1; J: TRBJ1-5; length: 14; DNA: TGTGCCAGCAGTCCGGACAGGGGAAAACAGCCCCAGCATTTT; CDR3: CASSPDRGKQPQHF
V: TRBV10-3; size: .; D: TRBD1; J: TRBJ1-2; length: 15; DNA: TGTGCCATCAGTGACCCTCCACAGGGGCGCTATGGCTACACCTTC; CDR3: CAISDPPQGRYGYTF
V: TRBV4-2; size: .; D: TRBD2; J: TRBJ2-7; length: 18; DNA: TGTGCCAGCAGCCAAAAGTCCTCTTGGGAAGCGGGGGGCTGGGAGCAGTACTTC; CDR3: CASSQKSSWEAGGWEQYF
V: TRBV5-1; size: .; D: .; J: TRBJ2-7; length: 18; DNA: TGCGCCAGCAGCCTCGGGCCCGGGGAGAGGGACACCCCCTACGAGCAGTACTTC; CDR3: CASSLGPGERDTPYEQYF